The present entry profiles one TCR beta chain with its context. Germline CDR1 SNHLY, CDR2 FYNNEI. This CDR3 spans 13 amino acids. V dropped 7 bases and J dropped 3 bases, with 10 bases sitting between them. The data were produced by immunoSEQ multiplex PCR, yet TCRdb's version contains in-frame clones alone and is incomplete. The table includes approximately 470,000 clones, around 85% detected once. The sample originates from a study of shared clonotypes between healthy human individuals. When samples were unsorted, some 84 million PBMCs were used for genomic DNA. The receptor was derived from a woman aged 40 to 55 in good health. Some clones in this sample may be carry-over from other donors' samples. Sequenced input: PBMCs. The rearrangement joins TRBV2 to TRBJ1-5; D is uncertain. This CDR3 reads CASMVDLNQPQHF. CDR3 in DNA: TGTGCCAGCATGGTGGACCTCAATCAGCCCCAGCATTTT.